The 26 T cell receptor beta chains below were found in one sample sequenced in a study of blood T cells in healthy people across ages. The authors ran a second PCR of roughly 6 to 12 cycles using a sample-barcoded 5' primer and a J-beta primer mix. From the 5' RACE reads, TCRdb called clonotypes with MiXCR, one entry per CDR3 protein. The sample lists approximately 900,000 distinct CDR3 sequences, about 27% occurring once. This sample also belongs to another study, concerning T cells of mothers and their children.

The sequenced material came from blood. Every receptor here comes from a woman in her 40s in good health.

In the case of this clonotype: One end of the junction is discordant with germline, which a read error may explain. The genes are TRBV12-3 or TRBV12-4 and TRBJ1-1, with a tentative D call TRBD1 (5 bases). The CDR3 sequence is 19 residues long. As DNA, the CDR3 is TGTGCCAGCCATAAACGTCAGGGTGGTCCCCACGATCCAAACACCGAAGCTTTCTTT. It is translated as CASHKRQGGPHDPNTEAFF.

This clonotype was detected a few times. The genes are TRBV6-2 or TRBV6-3 and TRBJ1-1; D ambiguous. This CDR3 has 13 amino acids. Germline CDR1 and CDR2: MNHEY and SVGEGT. Trimming removed 6 bases at V and 5 bases at J, with 13 bases between. The CDR3 is CASRTMGWTEAFF. CDR3 bases: TGTGCCAGCAGGACCATGGGATGGACTGAAGCTTTCTTT.

The chain recombines TRBV12-3 or TRBV12-4 with TRBJ1-4; 7 bases map to TRBD1. This CDR3 is 17 amino acids long. V lost 3 bases to trimming and J lost 8 bases; unmatched junction nucleotides: 15. CDR3 nucleotide sequence: TGTGCCAGCAGTTTCAGGCCGGACAGGAGGCCGCGGGAAAAACTGTTTTTT. Encoded protein: CASSFRPDRRPREKLFF.

This clonotype was counted ten times or more. The rearrangement links TRBV3-1 to TRBJ1-2; D is ambiguous. Per the germline V gene, CDR1 is LGHDT and CDR2 is YNNKEL (reference sequence). The CDR3 contains 15 residues. The germline V and J ends were trimmed by 9 bases and 6 bases, with 23 bases remaining between them. The CDR3 protein is CASGDGQNTLHGYTF. CDR3 nucleotides: TGTGCCAGTGGTGACGGGCAGAATACTTTACATGGCTACACCTTC.

The sample holds many counts of this clonotype. V gene TRBV7-2 combines with J gene TRBJ2-7; TRBD2 aligns across 8 bases. The germline CDR1 and CDR2 sequences are SGHTA and FQGNSA. J was trimmed by 0 bases and V by 1 base; bases with no gene match: 2. The CDR3 consists of 15 residues. DNA of the CDR3: TGTGCCAGCAGCTTAGGAGCGGGGGCCTCCTACGAGCAGTACTTC. Encoded protein: CASSLGAGASYEQYF.

A single count supports this clonotype. The chain has TRBV7-9 and TRBJ2-2; no firm D call. CDR3 length: 14 amino acids. CDR1 SEHNR and CDR2 FQNEAQ come from the germline V gene (reference sequence). Trimming took off 8 bases at V and 0 bases at J, with 10 bases between the two ends. CDR3 region: CASPPAPNTGELFF. Here the CDR3 DNA reads TGTGCCAGCCCTCCAGCCCCGAACACCGGGGAGCTGTTTTTT.

The chain has TRBV5-1 and TRBJ2-5; D might be TRBD1 or TRBD2, each matching 5 bases. CDR1 is SGHRS, CDR2 YFSETQ, per germline. The V and J ends lost 0 bases and 5 bases respectively, with 14 bases between them. CDR3 length: 15 amino acids. The CDR3 spells CASSLDGGPQETQYF. The CDR3 DNA sequence: TGCGCCAGCAGCTTGGATGGGGGACCGCAGGAGACCCAGTACTTC. The entire variable domain, with the rest obtained from reference TRBV5-1 and TRBJ2-5, is as follows: KAGVTQTPRYLIKTRGQQVTLSCSPISGHRSVSWYQQTPGQGLQFLFEYFSETQRNKGNFPGRFSGRQFSNSRSEMNVSTLELGDSALYLCASSLDGGPQETQYFGPGTRLLVL.

V gene TRBV20-1 combines with J gene TRBJ1-2; tentative D call: TRBD1 (5 bases). The V gene lost 0 bases and the J gene lost 6 bases, with 11 bases spanning the gap. From germline, CDR1 is DFQATT and CDR2 SNEGSKA (reference sequence). The CDR3 consists of 13 residues. In nucleotides, the CDR3 is TGCAGTGCTAGAGAGGCCGGGGGAGATGGCTACACCTTC. Residues: CSAREAGGDGYTF.

This clonotype was picked up a small number of times. The V gene is TRBV7-2, the J gene TRBJ2-5; no firm D call. The CDR3 has 15 residues. V lost 2 bases and J lost 5, with 15 bases in between. Germline V gene data show CDR1 as SGHTA and CDR2 as FQGNSA. Here the CDR3 DNA reads TGTGCCAGCAGCTTAATCGCCGGGCCCGGGGAGACCCAGTACTTC. It codes for CASSLIAGPGETQYF.

This clonotype was observed a handful of times. The gene calls are TRBV14 and TRBJ2-7, with unresolved D. Germline V gene data show CDR1 as SGHDN and CDR2 as FVKESK. The CDR3 covers 16 residues. Trimming removed 0 bases at V and 2 bases at J, with 14 bases between. The CDR3 DNA sequence: TGTGCCAGCAGCCAAGATGAAGCACTCTCCCCCTACGAGCAGTACTTC. This gives the protein CASSQDEALSPYEQYF.

This clonotype was counted a few times. One junction end does not reproduce the germline sequence, and a read error may be involved. V and J are TRBV15 and TRBJ1-2; possible D gene TRBD1, 5 bases. Germline V gene lookup returns CDR1 LNHNV and CDR2 YYDKDF (reference sequence). The CDR3 runs to 13 residues. This CDR3 is CTTSPGANYGYTF. The CDR3 DNA is TGTACCACCAGCCCGGGGGCTAACTATGGCTACACCTTC.

This chain uses TRBV7-2 with TRBJ2-7; D perhaps matches TRBD1 (6 bases). CDR3 size: 14 residues. The germline V and J ends were trimmed by 0 bases and 6 bases, with 12 bases remaining between them. Germline CDR1 reads SGHTA; CDR2 reads FQGNSA. The CDR3 sequence: CASSLAWGQAEQYF. The CDR3 DNA reads as TGTGCCAGCAGCTTAGCGTGGGGGCAGGCCGAGCAGTACTTC. The full variable domain, completed using reference TRBV7-2 and TRBJ2-7, is GAGVSQSPSNKVTEKGKDVELRCDPISGHTALYWYRQSLGQGLEFLIYFQGNSAPDKSGLPSDRFSAERTGGSVSTLTIQRTQQEDSAVYLCASSLAWGQAEQYFGPGTRLTVT.

J is TRBJ2-4 and V is TRBV18; D ambiguous. The V end was cut by 3 bases, the J end by 0 bases, with 12 bases between. Germline CDR1 and CDR2: KGHSH and LQKENI. There are 16 residues in the CDR3. The CDR3 region has the DNA TGTGCCAGCTCACCGAGGATGGCTCTAGCCAAAAACATTCAGTACTTC. It translates to CASSPRMALAKNIQYF.

In this sample, this clonotype turned up a few times. Written as DNA, the CDR3 is TGTGCCAGCAGCTTATCGACGCTGGGAGAAAAACTGTTTTTT. This translates into CASSLSTLGEKLFF. This chain uses TRBV7-2 with TRBJ1-4, with unresolved D. This CDR3 has 14 amino acids. V was pared by 2 bases and J by 8 bases, with 12 bases between. Germline CDR1 is SGHTA and CDR2 is FQGNSA.

The chain links TRBV5-4 to TRBJ2-6, with D perhaps matching TRBD1 or TRBD2 (5 bases each). The germline CDR1 and CDR2 sequences are SGHNT and YYREEE (reference sequence). Deletions cut 0 bases from V and 5 bases from J, with 9 bases between. CDR3 length: 15 amino acids. The CDR3 bases are TGTGCCAGCAGCTTGGAGGGGAGAAGGGCCAACGTCCTGACTTTC. This encodes CASSLEGRRANVLTF.

Worth noting for this clonotype: One end of the junction fails to match germline, which may point to a read error. The V call is TRBV28, the J call TRBJ2-7; D ambiguous. The CDR3 is made up of 15 amino acids. Germline V gene lookup returns CDR1 MDHEN and CDR2 SYDVKM. The CDR3 bases are TGTGCCAGCAGTCCCGCAGGAATGGGTTCCTACGAGCGGTACTTC. It codes for CASSPAGMGSYERYF.

Comment on this clonotype: It may be a read error: a sequence one base away is much more abundant. J is TRBJ1-2 and V is TRBV12-3 or TRBV12-4, with D possibly being TRBD1 (5 bases). V lost 6 bases, J lost 4 bases, and 15 bases lay in between. The CDR3 loop spans 14 amino acids. In nucleotides, the CDR3 is TGTGCCAGCAGGTTTTCTGGGACTAGCTATGGCTACACCTTC. Translated, it gives CASRFSGTSYGYTF.

In this sample, this clonotype turned up a few times. This chain uses TRBV30 with TRBJ2-6; D is uncertain. The germline V gene encodes CDR1 GTSNPN and CDR2 SVGIG (reference sequence). This CDR3 region has 15 residues. V shed 4 bases and J shed 0 bases, with 10 bases lying between them. The CDR3 loop reads CAWTLGHSGANVLTF. In DNA, the CDR3 is TGTGCCTGGACCCTGGGCCACTCTGGGGCCAACGTCCTGACTTTC.

The rearrangement joins TRBV6-5 to TRBJ2-1; a possible D gene is TRBD1 (6 bases). Germline lookup yields CDR1 MNHEY and CDR2 SVGAGI. This CDR3 is built from 13 residues. The germline V and J ends were trimmed by 9 bases and 10 bases, with 19 bases remaining between them. The CDR3 nucleotides read TGTGCCAGTAGCCTTGGACAGTACTACGAGCAGTTCTTC. It encodes CASSLGQYYEQFF.

This clonotype was counted only a few times. The rearrangement joins TRBV10-2 to TRBJ2-3; possibly TRBD1 or TRBD2 for D (5 bases each). Trimming pared 6 bases from V and 8 bases from J, leaving 18 bases between. Looked up from germline, CDR1 is WSHSY and CDR2 is SAAADI. The length of the CDR3 is 14 residues. The CDR3 spells CASSVGRERGTQYF. The CDR3 bases are TGCGCCAGCAGCGTCGGCAGGGAGAGGGGTACGCAGTATTTT.

This clonotype was seen a handful of times. The V call is TRBV5-1, the J call TRBJ2-5, with D possibly TRBD2 on 6 matching bases. CDR3 length equals 14 residues. Germline V lookup: CDR1 SGHRS, CDR2 YFSETQ. V was clipped by 5 bases and J by 4 bases, with 15 bases between them. The CDR3 loop reads CASSSGRRGETQYF. In DNA, the CDR3 is TGCGCCAGCAGTTCGGGCAGGAGGGGAGAGACCCAGTACTTC.

This clonotype was detected many times. The chain uses TRBV7-6 and TRBJ2-6, with 7 bases identical to TRBD1. The CDR3 is made up of 15 amino acids. The V gene end was trimmed by 2 bases and the J gene end by 2 bases; junction bases not matched to a gene: 0. The germline gives CDR1 SGHVS, CDR2 FNYEAQ. The CDR3 region has the DNA TGTGCCAGCAGCTTAACAGGGGCTGGGGCCAACGTCCTGACTTTC. This translates into CASSLTGAGANVLTF.

This clonotype was counted a few times. A much larger clone differs from this one at a single base, so this may be a read error. The chain joins TRBV6-5 to TRBJ1-4, with D hard to call. CDR1 MNHEY and CDR2 SVGAGI come from the germline V gene. The CDR3 loop spans 14 amino acids. The chain's CDR3 is CASRRAATNEELFF. The CDR3 DNA is TGTGCCTCCCGACGGGCAGCAACTAATGAAGAACTGTTTTTT.

This clonotype was seen only a few times. The chain carries TRBV7-9 and TRBJ1-6; maybe TRBD1 (5 bases). The CDR3 runs to 12 residues. The V end was cut by 3 bases, the J end by 13 bases, with 10 bases between. Germline CDR1 and CDR2: SEHNR and FQNEAQ (reference sequence). CDR3: CASSFDSTPLHF. CDR3 in DNA: TGTGCCAGCAGCTTCGACAGCACCCCCCTCCACTTT.

This clonotype came up many times. The V gene is TRBV29-1, the J gene TRBJ2-2; no reliable D call. V lost 4 bases to trimming and J lost 1 base, with 13 bases between them. Germline V lookup: CDR1 SQVTM, CDR2 ANQGSEA. CDR3 length: 15 residues. CDR3 coding DNA: TGCAGCGTTGGGCCCGCTGGGGTGAACACCGGGGAGCTGTTTTTT. It codes for CSVGPAGVNTGELFF.

This sequence joins TRBV29-1 and TRBJ1-1; D is unclear. The CDR3 has 13 residues. The V end was cut by 3 bases, the J end by 1 base, with 9 bases between. Per the germline V gene, CDR1 is SQVTM and CDR2 is ANQGSEA. The CDR3 loop reads CSVDPGTNTEAFF. The CDR3 DNA sequence: TGCAGCGTTGATCCGGGAACGAACACTGAAGCTTTCTTT.